This T cell receptor beta chain was recorded in a study of blood T cell repertoires in COVID-19. The wider study: The analysed material was cDNA or gDNA that came from T cells, B-cell-depleted T cells, or PBMCs.

Libraries were prepared by immunoSEQ multiplex PCR; TCRdb keeps only in-frame clonotypes and omits some of them. The sample lists a few hundred thousand clones, roughly four fifths occurring once. The CDR3 has 13 residues. V lost 8 bases and J lost 7; bases outside the gene matches: 8. The germline V gene encodes CDR1 ENHRY and CDR2 SYGVKD. The sample consisted of PBMCs or T cells enriched from blood (not recorded which). The rearrangement links TRBV10-3 to TRBJ1-1; 9 nucleotides agree with TRBD1. The sequence was collected from a woman between 50 and 59 years old who had recovered from COVID-19. The CDR3 sequence is CAIGDRENGEAFF. The CDR3 DNA is TGTGCCATCGGGGACAGGGAAAATGGTGAAGCTTTCTTT.